The clone carrying this T cell receptor beta chain has ten or more counts. Its antigen is as yet unknown. Thyroid surgery had not been preceded by any treatment in any patient. This sample was taken from a study of metastatic and nonmetastatic thyroid tumors. Study-wide findings and caveats: The reported finding was significantly higher TCR beta diversity in malignant thyroid tumors relative to benign nodules, in blood and tumor.

TCRdb re-clonotyped the PCR reads through MiXCR. Found here are 10,000 to 15,000 clones, under 30% of them singletons; the top ten hold 15% to 20%. Per germline, CDR1 SGDLS and CDR2 YYNGEE. This CDR3 spans 15 amino acids. V lost 3 bases and J 9 bases, leaving 21 bases between the germline ends. The TCR comes from a female donor with papillary thyroid cancer or a benign thyroid nodule (not recorded which). Some clones in this sample may be carry-over from other donors' samples. Material: tumor tissue. V usage is TRBV9 and J usage is TRBJ1-2; D gene ambiguous. The CDR3 here is CASSAPLEQPRSYTF. CDR3 DNA sequence: TGTGCCAGCAGCGCCCCCCTTGAGCAGCCTCGGAGCTACACCTTC. Based on the CDR3 plus reference TRBV9 and TRBJ1-2, the full variable domain is DSGVTQTPKHLITATGQRVTLRCSPRSGDLSVYWYQQSLDQGLQFLIQYYNGEERAKGNILERFSAQQFPDLHSELNLSSLELGDSALYFCASSAPLEQPRSYTFGSGTRLTVV.